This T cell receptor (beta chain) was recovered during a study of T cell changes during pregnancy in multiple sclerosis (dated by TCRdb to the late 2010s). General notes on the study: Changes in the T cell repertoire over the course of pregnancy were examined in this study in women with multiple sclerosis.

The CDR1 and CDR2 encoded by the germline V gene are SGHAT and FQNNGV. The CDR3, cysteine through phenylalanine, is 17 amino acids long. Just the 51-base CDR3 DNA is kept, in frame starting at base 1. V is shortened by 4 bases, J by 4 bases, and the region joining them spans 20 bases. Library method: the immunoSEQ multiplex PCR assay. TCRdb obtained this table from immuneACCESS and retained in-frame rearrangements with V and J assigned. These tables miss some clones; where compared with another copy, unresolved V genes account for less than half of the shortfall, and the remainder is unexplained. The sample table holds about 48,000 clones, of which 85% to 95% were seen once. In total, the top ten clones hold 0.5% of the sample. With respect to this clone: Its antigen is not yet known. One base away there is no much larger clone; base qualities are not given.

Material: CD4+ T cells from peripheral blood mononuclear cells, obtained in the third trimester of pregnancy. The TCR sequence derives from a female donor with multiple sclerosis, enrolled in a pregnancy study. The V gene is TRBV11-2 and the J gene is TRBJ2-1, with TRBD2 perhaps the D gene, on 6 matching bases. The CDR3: CASSSTTLALSYNEQFF. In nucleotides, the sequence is TGTGCCAGCAGCTCTACCACACTAGCCCTCTCGTACAATGAGCAGTTCTTC.